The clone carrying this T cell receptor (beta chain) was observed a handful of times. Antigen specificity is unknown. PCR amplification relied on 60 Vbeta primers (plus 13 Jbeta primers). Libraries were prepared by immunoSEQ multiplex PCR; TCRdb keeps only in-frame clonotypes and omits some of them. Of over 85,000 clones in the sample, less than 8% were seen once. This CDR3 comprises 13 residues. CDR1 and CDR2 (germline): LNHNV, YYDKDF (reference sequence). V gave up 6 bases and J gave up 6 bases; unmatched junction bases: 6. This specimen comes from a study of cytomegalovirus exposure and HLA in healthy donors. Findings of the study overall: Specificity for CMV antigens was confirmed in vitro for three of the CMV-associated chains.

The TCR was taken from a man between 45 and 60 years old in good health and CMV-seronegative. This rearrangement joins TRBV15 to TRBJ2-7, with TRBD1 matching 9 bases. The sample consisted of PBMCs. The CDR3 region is CATSLDRGGEQYF. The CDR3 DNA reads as TGTGCCACCAGTTTGGACAGGGGAGGCGAGCAGTACTTC.